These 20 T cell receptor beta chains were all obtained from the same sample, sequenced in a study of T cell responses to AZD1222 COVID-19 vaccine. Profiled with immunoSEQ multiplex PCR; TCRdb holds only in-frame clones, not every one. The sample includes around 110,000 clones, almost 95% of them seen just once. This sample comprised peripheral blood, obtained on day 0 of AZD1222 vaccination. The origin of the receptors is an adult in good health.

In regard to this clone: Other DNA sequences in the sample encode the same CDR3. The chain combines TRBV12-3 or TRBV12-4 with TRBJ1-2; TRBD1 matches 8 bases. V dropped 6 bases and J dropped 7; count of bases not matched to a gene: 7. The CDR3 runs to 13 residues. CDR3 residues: CASSSGQGGGYTF. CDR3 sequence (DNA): TGTGCCAGCAGCTCCGGACAGGGAGGTGGCTACACCTTC.

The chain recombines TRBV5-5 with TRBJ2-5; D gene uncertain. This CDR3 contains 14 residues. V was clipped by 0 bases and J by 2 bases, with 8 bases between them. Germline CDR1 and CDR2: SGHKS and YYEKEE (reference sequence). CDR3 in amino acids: CASSLAPGQETQYF. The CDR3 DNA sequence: TGTGCCAGCAGCTTGGCTCCAGGACAAGAGACCCAGTACTTC.

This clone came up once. CDR3: CASQGFTEAFF. CDR3 coding DNA: TGTGCCAGTCAGGGGTTCACTGAAGCTTTCTTT. The rearrangement joins TRBV19 to TRBJ1-1, with a weak D call TRBD1 (6 bases). The CDR3 consists of 11 residues. V lost 8 bases to trimming and J lost 4 bases, with 8 bases between them. Germline CDR1 and CDR2: LNHDA and SQIVND (reference sequence).

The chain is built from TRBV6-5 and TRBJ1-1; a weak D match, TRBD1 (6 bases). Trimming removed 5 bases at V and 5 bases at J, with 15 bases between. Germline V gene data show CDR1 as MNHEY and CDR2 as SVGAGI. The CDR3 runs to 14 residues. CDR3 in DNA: TGTGCCAGCAGTACTGGGCAGGGGAGTACTGAAGCTTTCTTT. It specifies CASSTGQGSTEAFF.

CDR3 loop: CASSISTNYGYTF. The CDR3 region has the DNA TGTGCCAGTAGTATTAGTACGAACTATGGCTACACCTTC. This sequence joins TRBV19 and TRBJ1-2; D ambiguous. CDR1 and CDR2 from the germline V gene are LNHDA and SQIVND (reference sequence). The germline V and J ends were trimmed by 3 bases and 2 bases, with 7 bases remaining between them. The CDR3 loop spans 13 amino acids.

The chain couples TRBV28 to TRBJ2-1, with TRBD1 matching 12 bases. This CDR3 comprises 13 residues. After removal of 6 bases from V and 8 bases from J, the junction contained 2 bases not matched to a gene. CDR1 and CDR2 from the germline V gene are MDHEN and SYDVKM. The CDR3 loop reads CASRGQGADEQFF. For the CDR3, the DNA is TGTGCCAGCAGGGGACAGGGGGCGGATGAGCAGTTCTTC.

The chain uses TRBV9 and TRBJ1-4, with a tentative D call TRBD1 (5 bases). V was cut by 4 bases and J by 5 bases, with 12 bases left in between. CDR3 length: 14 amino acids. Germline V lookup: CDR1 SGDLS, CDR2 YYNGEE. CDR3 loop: CASSLGTSNEKLFF. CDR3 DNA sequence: TGTGCCAGCAGCTTAGGGACCTCAAATGAAAAACTGTTTTTT.

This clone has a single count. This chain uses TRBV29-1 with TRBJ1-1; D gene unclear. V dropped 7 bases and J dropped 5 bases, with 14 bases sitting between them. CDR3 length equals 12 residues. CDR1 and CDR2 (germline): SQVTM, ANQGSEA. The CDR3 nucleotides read TGCAGCGCCCTCCAACGAGAAACTGAAGCTTTCTTT. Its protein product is CSALQRETEAFF.

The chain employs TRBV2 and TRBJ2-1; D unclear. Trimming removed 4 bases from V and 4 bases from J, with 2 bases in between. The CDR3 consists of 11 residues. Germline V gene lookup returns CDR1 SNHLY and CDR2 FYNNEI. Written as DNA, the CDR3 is TGTGCCAGCAGTGGATACAATGAGCAGTTCTTC. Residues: CASSGYNEQFF.

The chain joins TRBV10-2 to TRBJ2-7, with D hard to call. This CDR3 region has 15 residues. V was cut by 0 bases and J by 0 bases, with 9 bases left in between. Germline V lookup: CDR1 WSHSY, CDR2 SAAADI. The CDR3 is CASSESPGLSYEQYF. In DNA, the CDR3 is TGCGCCAGCAGTGAGTCTCCGGGCCTCTCCTACGAGCAGTACTTC.

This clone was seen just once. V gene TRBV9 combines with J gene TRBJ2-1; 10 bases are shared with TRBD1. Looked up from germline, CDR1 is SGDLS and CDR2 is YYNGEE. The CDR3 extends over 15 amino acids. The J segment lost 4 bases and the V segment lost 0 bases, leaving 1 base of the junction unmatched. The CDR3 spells CASSVGQGAYNEQFF. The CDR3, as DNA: TGTGCCAGCAGCGTAGGACAGGGGGCGTACAATGAGCAGTTCTTC.

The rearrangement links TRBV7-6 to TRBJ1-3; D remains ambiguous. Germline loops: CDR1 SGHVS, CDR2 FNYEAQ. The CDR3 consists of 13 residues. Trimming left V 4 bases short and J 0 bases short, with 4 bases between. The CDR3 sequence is CASSSSSGNTIYF. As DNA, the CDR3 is TGTGCCAGCAGCTCGAGCTCTGGAAACACCATATATTTT.

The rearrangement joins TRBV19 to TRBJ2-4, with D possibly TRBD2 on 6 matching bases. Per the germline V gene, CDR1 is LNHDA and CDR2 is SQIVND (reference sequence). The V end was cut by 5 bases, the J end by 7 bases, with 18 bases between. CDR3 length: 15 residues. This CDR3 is CASSPTGLLGNIQYF. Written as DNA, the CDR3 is TGTGCCAGTAGTCCCACGGGACTCCTGGGGAACATTCAGTACTTC.

In nucleotides, the CDR3 is TGTGCCAGCAGACCTACACCGGGACAAGGACCCTATGGCTACACCTTC. Translating gives CASRPTPGQGPYGYTF. The gene calls are TRBV27 and TRBJ1-2; maybe TRBD1 (6 bases). Trimming took 6 bases from V and 4 from J, leaving 21 bases between them. Germline lookup yields CDR1 MNHEY and CDR2 SMNVEV (reference sequence). CDR3 size: 16 residues.

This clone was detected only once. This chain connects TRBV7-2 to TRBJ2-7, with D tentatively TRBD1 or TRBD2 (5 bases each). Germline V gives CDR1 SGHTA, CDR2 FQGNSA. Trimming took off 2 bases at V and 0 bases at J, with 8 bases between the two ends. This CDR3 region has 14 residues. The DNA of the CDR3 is TGTGCCAGCAGCTTATGGGACGGCTCCTACGAGCAGTACTTC. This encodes CASSLWDGSYEQYF.

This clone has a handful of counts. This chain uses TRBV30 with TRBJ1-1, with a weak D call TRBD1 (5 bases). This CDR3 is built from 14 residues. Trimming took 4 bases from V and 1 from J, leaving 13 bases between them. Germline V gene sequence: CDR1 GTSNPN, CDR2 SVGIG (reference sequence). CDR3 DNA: TGTGCCTGGACGACGGGGGTCCCGAACACTGAAGCTTTCTTT. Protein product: CAWTTGVPNTEAFF. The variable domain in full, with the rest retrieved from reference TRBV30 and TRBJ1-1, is SQTIHQWPATLVQPVGSPLSLECTVEGTSNPNLYWYRQAAGRGLQLLFYSVGIGQISSEVPQNLSASRPQDRQFILSSKKLLLSDSGFYLCAWTTGVPNTEAFFGQGTRLTVV.

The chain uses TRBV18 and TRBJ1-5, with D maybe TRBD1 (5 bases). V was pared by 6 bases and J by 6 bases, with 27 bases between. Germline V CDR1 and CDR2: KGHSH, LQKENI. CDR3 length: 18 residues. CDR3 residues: CASSSLQSDSLRGQPQHF. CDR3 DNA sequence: TGTGCCAGCTCCAGTCTCCAGAGCGACAGCCTGAGGGGTCAGCCCCAGCATTTT.

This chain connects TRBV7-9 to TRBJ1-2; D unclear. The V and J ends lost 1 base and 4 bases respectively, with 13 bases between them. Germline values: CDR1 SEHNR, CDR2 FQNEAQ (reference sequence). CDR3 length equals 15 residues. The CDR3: CASSLGGSDTYGYTF. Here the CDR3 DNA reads TGTGCCAGCAGCTTAGGAGGTTCCGATACCTATGGCTACACCTTC. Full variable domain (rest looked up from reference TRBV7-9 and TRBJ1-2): DTGVSQNPRHKITKRGQNVTFRCDPISEHNRLYWYRQTLGQGPEFLTYFQNEAQLEKSRLLSDRFSAERPKGSFSTLEIQRTEQGDSAMYLCASSLGGSDTYGYTFGSGTRLTVV.

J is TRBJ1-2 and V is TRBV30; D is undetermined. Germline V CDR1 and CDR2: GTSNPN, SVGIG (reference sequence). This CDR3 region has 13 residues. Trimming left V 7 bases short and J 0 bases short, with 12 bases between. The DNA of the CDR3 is TGTGCCTTCGGTGGCAGCCCTAACTATGGCTACACCTTC. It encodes CAFGGSPNYGYTF.

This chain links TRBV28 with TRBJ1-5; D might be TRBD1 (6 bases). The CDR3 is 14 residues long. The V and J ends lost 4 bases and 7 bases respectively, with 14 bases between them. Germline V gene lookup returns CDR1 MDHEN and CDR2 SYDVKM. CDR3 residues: CASSSSQGGQPQHF. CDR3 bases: TGTGCCAGCAGTTCATCACAGGGAGGACAGCCCCAGCATTTT.